The rows below give T cell receptor beta chains drawn from one sample of a study of beta chain features in type 1 diabetes. Repertoires were generated with immunoSEQ multiplex PCR, while TCRdb's copy carries only in-frame clones and drops some. This sample yields roughly 730,000 clones, of which around 15% are seen a single time; approximately 0.02% belongs to the top ten. The sequenced material came from naive CD4+ T cells from blood. These receptors were collected from a man aged 18 to 35 with type 1 diabetes. Each CDR3 is given with its conserved first and last residue. Fields, in order: CDR3 protein, CDR3 DNA, V gene, D gene, J gene, clone size. D genes are given only for firm matches. Clone size is shown for a subset of rows, as once, few, many or a class of expanded clone.

CDR3 protein: CASSSLQGEKFYEQYF
CDR3 DNA: TGTGCCAGCAGCTCCTTACAGGGGGAAAAGTTTTACGAGCAGTACTTC
V gene: TRBV7-9
D gene: TRBD1
J gene: TRBJ2-7
clone size: .

CDR3 protein: CASSHPDRDDYGYTF
CDR3 DNA: TGCGCCAGCAGCCACCCGGACAGGGATGACTATGGCTACACCTTC
V gene: TRBV4-1
D gene: TRBD1
J gene: TRBJ1-2
clone size: .

CDR3 protein: CASGPRTGGNSPLHF
CDR3 DNA: TGTGCCAGTGGGCCCCGGACAGGGGGGAATTCACCCCTCCACTTT
V gene: TRBV19
D gene: TRBD1
J gene: TRBJ1-6
clone size: .

CDR3 protein: CASSPMTGSGNQPQHF
CDR3 DNA: TGTGCCAGCTCACCCATGACAGGGAGCGGCAATCAGCCCCAGCATTTT
V gene: TRBV18
D gene: TRBD1
J gene: TRBJ1-5
clone size: few

CDR3 protein: CASSLDVLGSGNTIYF
CDR3 DNA: TGCGCCAGCAGCCTCGATGTGTTAGGCTCTGGAAACACCATATATTTT
V gene: TRBV4-1
D gene: .
J gene: TRBJ1-3
clone size: .

CDR3 protein: CASSELERTQPQHF
CDR3 DNA: TGTGCCAGCAGTGAACTAGAGAGGACCCAGCCCCAGCATTTT
V gene: TRBV2
D gene: .
J gene: TRBJ1-5
clone size: .

CDR3 protein: CASSQLGLSSANVLTF
CDR3 DNA: TGTGCCAGCAGTCAATTGGGGTTATCTTCGGCCAACGTCCTGACTTTC
V gene: TRBV2
D gene: .
J gene: TRBJ2-6
clone size: .

CDR3 protein: CASSRRTVQETQYF
CDR3 DNA: TGTGCCAGCAGCCGAAGGACAGTTCAAGAGACCCAGTACTTC
V gene: TRBV7-9
D gene: .
J gene: TRBJ2-5
clone size: .

CDR3 protein: CASSRAGGANYGYTF
CDR3 DNA: TGTGCCAGTAGTAGAGCAGGGGGAGCTAACTATGGCTACACCTTC
V gene: TRBV19
D gene: TRBD1
J gene: TRBJ1-2
clone size: .

CDR3 protein: CASSEIEGTGELFF
CDR3 DNA: TGTGCCAGCAGTGAAATCGAGGGGACCGGGGAGCTGTTTTTT
V gene: TRBV2
D gene: .
J gene: TRBJ2-2
clone size: .

CDR3 protein: CASSLAGQNSPLHF
CDR3 DNA: TGTGCCAGCAGCTTGGCGGGACAAAATTCACCCCTCCACTTT
V gene: TRBV5-4
D gene: .
J gene: TRBJ1-6
clone size: few

CDR3 protein: CAISEGVEETQYF
CDR3 DNA: TGTGCCATCAGTGAGGGCGTAGAAGAGACCCAGTACTTC
V gene: TRBV10-3
D gene: .
J gene: TRBJ2-5
clone size: few

CDR3 protein: CASSQDHPGQGYEQYF
CDR3 DNA: TGCGCCAGCAGCCAAGATCATCCGGGACAGGGTTACGAGCAGTACTTC
V gene: TRBV4-1
D gene: TRBD1
J gene: TRBJ2-7
clone size: .

CDR3 protein: CASSVGVAGQMNTEAFF
CDR3 DNA: TGTGCCAGCAGCGTAGGGGTGGCAGGCCAAATGAACACTGAAGCTTTCTTT
V gene: TRBV9
D gene: .
J gene: TRBJ1-1
clone size: few

CDR3 protein: CASGPIGVGETQYF
CDR3 DNA: TGTGCTAGTGGCCCTATTGGGGTCGGAGAGACCCAGTACTTC
V gene: TRBV12-5
D gene: .
J gene: TRBJ2-5
clone size: few

CDR3 protein: CASSGQTGAQETQYF
CDR3 DNA: TGTGCCAGCAGCGGTCAGACAGGGGCCCAAGAGACCCAGTACTTC
V gene: TRBV9
D gene: TRBD1
J gene: TRBJ2-5
clone size: .

CDR3 protein: CASRPSARGNYGYTF
CDR3 DNA: TGTGCCAGCAGGCCCTCCGCAAGGGGCAACTATGGCTACACCTTC
V gene: TRBV11-1
D gene: .
J gene: TRBJ1-2
clone size: .

CDR3 protein: CASSPLAGGLEQYF
CDR3 DNA: TGTGCCAGCAGCCCACTAGCGGGGGGGCTCGAGCAGTACTTC
V gene: TRBV28
D gene: TRBD2
J gene: TRBJ2-7
clone size: few

CDR3 protein: CASSEGGWRSIQYF
CDR3 DNA: TGTGCCAGCAGTGAAGGGGGATGGAGAAGCATTCAGTACTTC
V gene: TRBV2
D gene: .
J gene: TRBJ2-4
clone size: once

CDR3 protein: CASRGQSAITGELFF
CDR3 DNA: TGTGCCAGCAGGGGACAGTCAGCCATCACCGGGGAGCTGTTTTTT
V gene: TRBV6-1
D gene: TRBD1
J gene: TRBJ2-2
clone size: few

CDR3 protein: CAWSEAVHGYTF
CDR3 DNA: TGTGCCTGGAGTGAGGCAGTTCATGGCTACACCTTC
V gene: TRBV30
D gene: .
J gene: TRBJ1-2
clone size: few

CDR3 protein: CASSGTYGPNEQFF
CDR3 DNA: TGTGCCAGCAGTGGGACGTACGGACCCAATGAGCAGTTCTTC
V gene: TRBV6-4
D gene: .
J gene: TRBJ2-1
clone size: few

CDR3 protein: CAWSGLRRNSYEQYF
CDR3 DNA: TGTGCCTGGAGTGGCCTCCGGCGCAACTCCTACGAGCAGTACTTC
V gene: TRBV30
D gene: .
J gene: TRBJ2-7
clone size: .

CDR3 protein: CASSFSESYEQYF
CDR3 DNA: TGTGCCAGCAGCTTTTCGGAGTCCTACGAGCAGTACTTC
V gene: TRBV7-9
D gene: .
J gene: TRBJ2-7
clone size: .

CDR3 protein: CASSLGVYEQYF
CDR3 DNA: TGTGCCAGCAGTTTAGGAGTCTACGAGCAGTACTTC
V gene: TRBV6-5
D gene: .
J gene: TRBJ2-7
clone size: few

CDR3 protein: CASSLMGRGPDTQYF
CDR3 DNA: TGTGCCAGCAGCTTAATGGGCAGGGGGCCAGATACGCAGTATTTT
V gene: TRBV7-3
D gene: TRBD1
J gene: TRBJ2-3
clone size: .

CDR3 protein: CASRSLVGFRDTQYF
CDR3 DNA: TGTGCCAGCCGCTCCTTAGTGGGATTCAGAGATACGCAGTATTTT
V gene: TRBV6-5
D gene: .
J gene: TRBJ2-3
clone size: .

CDR3 protein: CASSLGGLGYTF
CDR3 DNA: TGTGCCAGCTCACTCGGGGGGCTTGGCTACACCTTC
V gene: TRBV18
D gene: .
J gene: TRBJ1-2
clone size: .

CDR3 protein: CASRNLAGQFF
CDR3 DNA: TGTGCCAGCAGAAATTTAGCCGGGCAGTTCTTC
V gene: TRBV28
D gene: .
J gene: TRBJ2-1
clone size: .

CDR3 protein: CAISESGPKDQPQHF
CDR3 DNA: TGTGCCATCAGTGAGTCGGGGCCTAAGGATCAGCCCCAGCATTTT
V gene: TRBV10-3
D gene: .
J gene: TRBJ1-5
clone size: .

CDR3 protein: CASSPDRGLTNYGYTF
CDR3 DNA: TGTGCCAGCAGCCCGGACAGGGGGCTAACTAACTATGGCTACACCTTC
V gene: TRBV7-2
D gene: TRBD1
J gene: TRBJ1-2
clone size: few

CDR3 protein: CASSLASSTDTQYF
CDR3 DNA: TGTGCCAGCAGCTTAGCTAGTAGCACAGATACGCAGTATTTT
V gene: TRBV7-9
D gene: .
J gene: TRBJ2-3
clone size: .

CDR3 protein: CASSVDGSTPLHF
CDR3 DNA: TGTGCCAGCAGCGTAGATGGCTCGACACCCCTCCACTTT
V gene: TRBV9
D gene: .
J gene: TRBJ1-6
clone size: few

CDR3 protein: CASQEGQGVSPLHF
CDR3 DNA: TGCGCCAGCCAAGAGGGACAGGGGGTTTCACCCCTCCACTTT
V gene: TRBV5-1
D gene: TRBD1
J gene: TRBJ1-6
clone size: .

CDR3 protein: CASSLRGPSYEQYF
CDR3 DNA: TGTGCCAGCAGTTTACGCGGGCCTTCCTACGAGCAGTACTTC
V gene: TRBV27
D gene: .
J gene: TRBJ2-7
clone size: .

CDR3 protein: CASSPTDTQYF
CDR3 DNA: TGTGCCAGCAGCCCGACGGATACGCAGTATTTT
V gene: TRBV2
D gene: .
J gene: TRBJ2-3
clone size: .

CDR3 protein: CASSFSGNTEAFF
CDR3 DNA: TGTGCCAGCAGTTTCTCGGGGAACACTGAAGCTTTCTTT
V gene: TRBV27
D gene: .
J gene: TRBJ1-1
clone size: .

CDR3 protein: CASSPRVDTQYF
CDR3 DNA: TGTGCCAGCAGCCCCCGGGTCGATACGCAGTATTTT
V gene: TRBV28
D gene: .
J gene: TRBJ2-3
clone size: few

CDR3 protein: CASSLQPENTEAFF
CDR3 DNA: TGTGCCAGCAGCCTCCAACCGGAGAACACTGAAGCTTTCTTT
V gene: TRBV7-9
D gene: .
J gene: TRBJ1-1
clone size: .

CDR3 protein: CASTPGTPRETQYF
CDR3 DNA: TGTGCCAGCACCCCCGGGACACCGAGGGAGACCCAGTACTTC
V gene: TRBV5-6
D gene: .
J gene: TRBJ2-5
clone size: .